This is a list of T cell receptor beta chains from one sample in a study of blood T cell repertoires in COVID-19. The data were produced by immunoSEQ multiplex PCR, yet TCRdb's version contains in-frame clones alone and is incomplete. The sample holds some 60,000 clones, less than 75% seen once. Sequenced material: peripheral blood. Every receptor here comes from a woman between 45 and 65 years old with active or convalescent COVID-19. CDR3s include the opening cysteine and the closing phenylalanine or tryptophan. Fields, in order: CDR3 protein, CDR3 DNA, clone size, J gene, V gene, D gene. D genes are given only for firm matches. Rows may omit the clone size; those that give it use once, few, many or a size class.

CDR3 protein: CASSVASRSYNEQFF; CDR3 DNA: TGTGCCAGCAGCGTAGCTTCTCGCTCCTACAATGAGCAGTTCTTC; clone size: NA; J gene: TRBJ2-1; V gene: TRBV9; D gene: NA
CDR3 protein: CASSGEGLYTGELFF; CDR3 DNA: TGTGCCAGCAGCGGGGAGGGACTCTACACCGGGGAGCTGTTTTTT; clone size: NA; J gene: TRBJ2-2; V gene: TRBV5-6; D gene: TRBD2
CDR3 protein: CASSGVRQETQYF; CDR3 DNA: TGTGCCAGCAGTGGAGTACGACAAGAGACCCAGTACTTC; clone size: NA; J gene: TRBJ2-5; V gene: TRBV2; D gene: NA
CDR3 protein: CASSWGQGNIQYF; CDR3 DNA: TGTGCCAGCAGTTGGGGACAGGGCAACATTCAGTACTTC; clone size: NA; J gene: TRBJ2-4; V gene: TRBV6-5; D gene: TRBD1
CDR3 protein: CASSLITGQHTDTQYF; CDR3 DNA: TGCGCCAGCAGCTTGATAACAGGGCAGCACACAGATACGCAGTATTTT; clone size: NA; J gene: TRBJ2-3; V gene: TRBV5-1; D gene: NA
CDR3 protein: CASTGLDRQQFF; CDR3 DNA: TGCGCCAGCACTGGACTGGACCGGCAGCAGTTCTTC; clone size: once; J gene: TRBJ2-1; V gene: TRBV10-1; D gene: NA
CDR3 protein: CASSFRTGMNTEAFF; CDR3 DNA: TGTGCCAGCAGCTTCAGGACAGGCATGAACACTGAAGCTTTCTTT; clone size: NA; J gene: TRBJ1-1; V gene: TRBV13; D gene: TRBD1
CDR3 protein: CASSLVAGWNQPQHF; CDR3 DNA: TGTGCCAGCAGCCTGGTTGCAGGGTGGAATCAGCCCCAGCATTTT; clone size: few; J gene: TRBJ1-5; V gene: TRBV11-2; D gene: NA
CDR3 protein: CAWSVGASISPLHF; CDR3 DNA: TGTGCCTGGAGTGTGGGGGCCTCAATTTCACCCCTCCACTTT; clone size: NA; J gene: TRBJ1-6; V gene: TRBV30; D gene: NA
CDR3 protein: CASHRGTGDGYTF; CDR3 DNA: TGTGCCAGCCACCGCGGGACAGGGGACGGCTACACCTTC; clone size: NA; J gene: TRBJ1-2; V gene: TRBV6-4; D gene: TRBD1
CDR3 protein: CASSETSGSGTQYF; CDR3 DNA: TGTGCCAGCAGTGAAACTAGCGGGAGTGGAACGCAGTATTTT; clone size: once; J gene: TRBJ2-3; V gene: TRBV6-4; D gene: TRBD2
CDR3 protein: CASSQRSGNTDTQYF; CDR3 DNA: TGCGCCAGCAGCCAACGGAGCGGGAACACAGATACGCAGTATTTT; clone size: NA; J gene: TRBJ2-3; V gene: TRBV4-1; D gene: TRBD2
CDR3 protein: CASSPGQAYRDTQYF; CDR3 DNA: TGCGCCAGCAGTCCGGGACAGGCATATAGAGATACGCAGTATTTT; clone size: NA; J gene: TRBJ2-3; V gene: TRBV23-1; D gene: TRBD1
CDR3 protein: CASSLGGQGLYSNQPQHF; CDR3 DNA: TGTGCCAGCAGCTTGGGGGGACAGGGGCTTTATAGCAATCAGCCCCAGCATTTT; clone size: NA; J gene: TRBJ1-5; V gene: TRBV5-6; D gene: TRBD1
CDR3 protein: CAISDEEAMNTEAFF; CDR3 DNA: TGTGCCATCAGTGATGAGGAGGCAATGAACACTGAAGCTTTCTTT; clone size: NA; J gene: TRBJ1-1; V gene: TRBV10-3; D gene: NA
CDR3 protein: CASSENGRGYEQYF; CDR3 DNA: TGTGCCAGCAGTGAAAACGGGAGGGGATACGAGCAGTACTTC; clone size: many; J gene: TRBJ2-7; V gene: TRBV2; D gene: TRBD2
CDR3 protein: CASSWGQGYEQYF; CDR3 DNA: TGTGCCAGCAGTTGGGGACAGGGCTACGAGCAGTACTTC; clone size: NA; J gene: TRBJ2-7; V gene: TRBV12-3/TRBV12-4; D gene: TRBD1
CDR3 protein: CASSVGKARETQYF; CDR3 DNA: TGTGCCAGCAGCGTAGGTAAAGCACGGGAGACCCAGTACTTC; clone size: NA; J gene: TRBJ2-5; V gene: TRBV9; D gene: NA
CDR3 protein: CASSLGGQPTQYF; CDR3 DNA: TGCGCCAGCAGCTTGGGCGGACAACCCACCCAGTACTTC; clone size: NA; J gene: TRBJ2-5; V gene: TRBV5-1; D gene: NA
CDR3 protein: CASSPRVSYEQYF; CDR3 DNA: TGTGCCAGCAGCCCTCGGGTCTCCTACGAGCAGTACTTC; clone size: NA; J gene: TRBJ2-7; V gene: TRBV7-2; D gene: NA
CDR3 protein: CASSRATGSGNTIYF; CDR3 DNA: TGTGCCAGCAGCCGAGCGACAGGGTCTGGAAACACCATATATTTT; clone size: NA; J gene: TRBJ1-3; V gene: TRBV3-1/TRBV3-2; D gene: TRBD1
CDR3 protein: CASSYRSGGVPDEQYF; CDR3 DNA: TGTGCCAGCAGTTACCGATCAGGGGGCGTACCGGACGAGCAGTACTTC; clone size: NA; J gene: TRBJ2-7; V gene: TRBV6-2/TRBV6-3; D gene: TRBD1
CDR3 protein: CASKEGPTNTEAFF; CDR3 DNA: TGCGCCAGCAAGGAGGGACCGACGAACACTGAAGCTTTCTTT; clone size: NA; J gene: TRBJ1-1; V gene: TRBV4-1; D gene: NA
CDR3 protein: CASSLRGGNEQYF; CDR3 DNA: TGTGCCAGCAGCCTACGAGGGGGAAACGAGCAGTACTTC; clone size: NA; J gene: TRBJ2-7; V gene: TRBV14; D gene: NA
CDR3 protein: CASSPRDRDYGYTF; CDR3 DNA: TGTGCCAGCAGCCCCCGGGACAGGGACTATGGCTACACCTTC; clone size: NA; J gene: TRBJ1-2; V gene: TRBV5-5; D gene: TRBD1
CDR3 protein: CASSPPRETQYF; CDR3 DNA: TGTGCCAGCTCACCACCGCGGGAGACCCAGTACTTC; clone size: NA; J gene: TRBJ2-5; V gene: TRBV18; D gene: NA
CDR3 protein: CASSLGQGRETQYF; CDR3 DNA: TGCGCCAGCAGCTTGGGTCAGGGTAGGGAGACCCAGTACTTC; clone size: NA; J gene: TRBJ2-5; V gene: TRBV5-1; D gene: NA
CDR3 protein: CASSSQTGTGVGQYF; CDR3 DNA: TGCGCCAGCAGCTCCCAGACCGGGACAGGGGTGGGGCAGTACTTC; clone size: NA; J gene: TRBJ2-7; V gene: TRBV5-1; D gene: TRBD1
CDR3 protein: CASSLDRSSYNEQFF; CDR3 DNA: TGTGCCAGCAGTTTAGACCGGAGCTCCTACAATGAGCAGTTCTTC; clone size: NA; J gene: TRBJ2-1; V gene: TRBV2; D gene: NA